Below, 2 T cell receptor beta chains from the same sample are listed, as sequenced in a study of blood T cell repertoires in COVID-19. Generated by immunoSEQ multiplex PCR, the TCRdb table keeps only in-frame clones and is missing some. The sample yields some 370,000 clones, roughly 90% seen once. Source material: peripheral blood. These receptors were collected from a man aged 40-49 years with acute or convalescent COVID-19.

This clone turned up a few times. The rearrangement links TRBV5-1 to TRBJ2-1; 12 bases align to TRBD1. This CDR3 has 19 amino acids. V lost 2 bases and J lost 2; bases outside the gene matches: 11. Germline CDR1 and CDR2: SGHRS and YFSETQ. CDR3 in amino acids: CASSLLGTGGIPTYNEQFF. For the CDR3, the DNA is TGCGCCAGCAGCTTACTTGGGACAGGGGGCATCCCTACCTACAATGAGCAGTTCTTC. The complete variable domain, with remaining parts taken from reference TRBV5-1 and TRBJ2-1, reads KAGVTQTPRYLIKTRGQQVTLSCSPISGHRSVSWYQQTPGQGLQFLFEYFSETQRNKGNFPGRFSGRQFSNSRSEMNVSTLELGDSALYLCASSLLGTGGIPTYNEQFFGPGTRLTVL.

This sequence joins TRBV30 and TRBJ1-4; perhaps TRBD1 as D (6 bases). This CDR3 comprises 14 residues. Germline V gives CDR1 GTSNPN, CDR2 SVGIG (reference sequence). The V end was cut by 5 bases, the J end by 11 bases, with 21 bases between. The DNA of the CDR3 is TGTGCCTGGCAAAAGACCGGGACAAGTAGCAAACTGTTTTTT. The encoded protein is CAWQKTGTSSKLFF.